The T cell receptor beta chain described here comes from a study of blood T cell repertoires in COVID-19. CDR3 length: 15 residues. Germline V CDR1 and CDR2: KGHSH, LQKENI. V was pared by 3 bases and J by 0 bases, with 5 bases of the junction left unmatched. Under the authors' procedure: Amplifying reference gene primers gave estimates of nucleated cell counts. Libraries were prepared by immunoSEQ multiplex PCR; TCRdb keeps only in-frame clonotypes and omits some of them. The V and J calls and clone size come from that table; D and trimming were worked out from the DNA. The repertoire has approximately 69,000 clones, roughly 85% of them found once; the top ten carry 18%.

Sequences were obtained from peripheral blood. This receptor was obtained from a woman of 80 years or more with acute or convalescent COVID-19. The V call is TRBV18, the J call TRBJ2-7, with TRBD2 matching over 7 bases. The CDR3 is CASSPRTSLSYEQYF. CDR3 coding DNA: TGTGCCAGCTCACCCCGGACTAGTCTCTCCTACGAGCAGTACTTC.